The 2 T cell receptor beta chains given below trace back to one sample, sequenced in a study of blood T cell repertoires in COVID-19. Measured with immunoSEQ multiplex PCR; TCRdb has only the in-frame clones, and not every one. The sample lists around 100,000 clones; 75% to 95% were seen once. The sample was peripheral blood. The receptors here all came from a human donor with active COVID-19. The donor label of this sample is uncertain.

The genes are TRBV4-1 and TRBJ2-1; 11 nucleotides agree with TRBD2. The germline CDR1 and CDR2 sequences are MGHRA and YSYEKL. The CDR3 consists of 15 residues. J lost 5 bases, V lost 4 bases, and 4 bases had no gene match. For the CDR3, the DNA is TGCGCCAGCAGCCGCCAGACTAGCGGGGACAATGAGCAGTTCTTC. Protein: CASSRQTSGDNEQFF.

As to this clone: At the DNA level, this CDR3 is encoded by other sequences in the same sample as well. As DNA, the CDR3 is TGTGCCAGCAGCCCGAGCGGGGGGCACAATGAGCAGTTCTTC. Translation gives CASSPSGGHNEQFF. The chain joins TRBV7-3 to TRBJ2-1, with 9 positions matching TRBD2. This CDR3 is built from 14 residues. V shed 5 bases and J 5 bases; nucleotides not matched to a gene: 4. Germline V lookup: CDR1 SGHTA, CDR2 FQGTGA.